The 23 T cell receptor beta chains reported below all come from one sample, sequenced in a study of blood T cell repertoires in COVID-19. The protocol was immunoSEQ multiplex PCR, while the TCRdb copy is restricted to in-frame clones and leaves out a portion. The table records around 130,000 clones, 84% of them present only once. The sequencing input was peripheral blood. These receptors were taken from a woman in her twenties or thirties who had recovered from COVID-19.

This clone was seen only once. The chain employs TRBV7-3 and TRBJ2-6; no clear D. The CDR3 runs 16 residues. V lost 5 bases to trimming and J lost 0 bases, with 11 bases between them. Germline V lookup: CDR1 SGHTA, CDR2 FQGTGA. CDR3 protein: CASSQAVVSGANVLTF. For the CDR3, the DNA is TGTGCCAGCAGCCAGGCCGTGGTCTCTGGGGCCAACGTCCTGACTTTC.

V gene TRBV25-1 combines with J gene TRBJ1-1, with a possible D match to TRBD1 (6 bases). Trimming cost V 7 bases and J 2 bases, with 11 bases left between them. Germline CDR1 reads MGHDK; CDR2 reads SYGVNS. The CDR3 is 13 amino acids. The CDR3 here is CASTYRENTEAFF. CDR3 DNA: TGTGCCAGCACTTACAGGGAAAACACTGAAGCTTTCTTT.

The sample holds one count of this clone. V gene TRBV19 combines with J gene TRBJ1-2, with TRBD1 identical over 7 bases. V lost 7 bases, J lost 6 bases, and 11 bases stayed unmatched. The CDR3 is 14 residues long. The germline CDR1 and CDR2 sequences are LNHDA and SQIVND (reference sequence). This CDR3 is CASTLTGSSNGYTF. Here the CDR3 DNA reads TGTGCCAGTACCTTGACAGGGTCCTCAAATGGCTACACCTTC.

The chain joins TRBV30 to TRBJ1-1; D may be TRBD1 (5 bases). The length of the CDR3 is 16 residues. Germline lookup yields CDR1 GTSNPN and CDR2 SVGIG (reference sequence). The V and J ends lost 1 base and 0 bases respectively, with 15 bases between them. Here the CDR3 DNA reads TGTGCCTGGAGTGCAGGGCTTGATAATCTGAACACTGAAGCTTTCTTT. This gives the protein CAWSAGLDNLNTEAFF. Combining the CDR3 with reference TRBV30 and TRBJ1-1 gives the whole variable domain SQTIHQWPATLVQPVGSPLSLECTVEGTSNPNLYWYRQAAGRGLQLLFYSVGIGQISSEVPQNLSASRPQDRQFILSSKKLLLSDSGFYLCAWSAGLDNLNTEAFFGQGTRLTVV.

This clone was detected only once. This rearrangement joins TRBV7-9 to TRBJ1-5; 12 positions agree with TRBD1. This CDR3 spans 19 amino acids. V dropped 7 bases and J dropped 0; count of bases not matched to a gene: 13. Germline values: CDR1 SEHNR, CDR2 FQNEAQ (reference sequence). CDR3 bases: TGTGCCAGCACCGGGGGGACAGGGGGCTGGTTAGATAGCAATCAGCCCCAGCATTTT. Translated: CASTGGTGGWLDSNQPQHF.

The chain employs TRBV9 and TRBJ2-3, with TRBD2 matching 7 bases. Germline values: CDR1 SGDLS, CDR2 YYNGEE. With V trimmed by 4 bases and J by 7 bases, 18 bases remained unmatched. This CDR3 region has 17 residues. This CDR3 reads CASSFTTSDSPPNTQYF. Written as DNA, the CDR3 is TGTGCCAGCAGCTTCACTACTAGCGACTCCCCACCAAATACGCAGTATTTT.

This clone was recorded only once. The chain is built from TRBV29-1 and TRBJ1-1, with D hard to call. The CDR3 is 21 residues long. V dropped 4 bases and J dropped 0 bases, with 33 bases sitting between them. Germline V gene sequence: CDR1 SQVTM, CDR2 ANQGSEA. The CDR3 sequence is CSVGIGGKGWYGRQMNTEAFF. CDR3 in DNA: TGCAGCGTTGGTATAGGCGGGAAGGGATGGTATGGACGTCAAATGAACACTGAAGCTTTCTTT.

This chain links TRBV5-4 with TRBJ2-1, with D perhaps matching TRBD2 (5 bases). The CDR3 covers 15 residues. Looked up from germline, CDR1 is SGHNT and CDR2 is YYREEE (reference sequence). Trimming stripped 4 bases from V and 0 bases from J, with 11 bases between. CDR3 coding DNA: TGTGCCAGCAGCCCGGCCAGCGGCTCCTACAATGAGCAGTTCTTC. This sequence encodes CASSPASGSYNEQFF.

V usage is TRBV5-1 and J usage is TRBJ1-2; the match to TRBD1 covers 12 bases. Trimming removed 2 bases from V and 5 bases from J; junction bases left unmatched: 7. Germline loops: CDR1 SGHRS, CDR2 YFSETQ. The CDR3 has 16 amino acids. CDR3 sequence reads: CASSFGGTGGPYGYTF. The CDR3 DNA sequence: TGCGCCAGCAGCTTTGGAGGGACAGGGGGCCCGTATGGCTACACCTTC.

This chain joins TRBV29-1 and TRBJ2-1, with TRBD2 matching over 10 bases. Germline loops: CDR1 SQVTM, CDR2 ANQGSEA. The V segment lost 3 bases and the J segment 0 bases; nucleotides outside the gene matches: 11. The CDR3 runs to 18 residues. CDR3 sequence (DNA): TGCAGCGTTGAGGGTGTGACTAGCGGGCTCCTCTCCTACAATGAGCAGTTCTTC. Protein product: CSVEGVTSGLLSYNEQFF.

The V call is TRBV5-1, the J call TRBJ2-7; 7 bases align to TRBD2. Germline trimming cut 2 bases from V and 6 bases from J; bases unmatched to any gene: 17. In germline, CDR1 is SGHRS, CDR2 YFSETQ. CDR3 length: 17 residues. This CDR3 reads CASSLAGRGGSRFEQYF. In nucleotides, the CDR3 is TGCGCCAGCAGCTTAGCGGGGAGGGGCGGGAGCAGGTTCGAGCAGTACTTC.

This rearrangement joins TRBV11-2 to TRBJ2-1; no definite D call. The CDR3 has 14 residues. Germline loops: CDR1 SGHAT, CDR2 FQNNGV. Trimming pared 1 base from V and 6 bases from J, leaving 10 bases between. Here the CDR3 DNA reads TGTGCCAGCAGCTTAGGAAGCCTAACCAATGAGCAGTTCTTC. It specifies CASSLGSLTNEQFF. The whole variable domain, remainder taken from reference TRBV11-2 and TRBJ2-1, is EAGVAQSPRYKIIEKRQSVAFWCNPISGHATLYWYQQILGQGPKLLIQFQNNGVVDDSQLPKDRFSAERLKGVDSTLKIQPAKLEDSAVYLCASSLGSLTNEQFFGPGTRLTVL.

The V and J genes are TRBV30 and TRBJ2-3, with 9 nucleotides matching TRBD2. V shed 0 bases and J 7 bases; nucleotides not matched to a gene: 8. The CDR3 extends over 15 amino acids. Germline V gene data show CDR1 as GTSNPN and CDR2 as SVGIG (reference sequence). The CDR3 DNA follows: TGTGCCTGGAGTGTACTGACTAGCGGCTTCCATACGCAGTATTTT. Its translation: CAWSVLTSGFHTQYF.

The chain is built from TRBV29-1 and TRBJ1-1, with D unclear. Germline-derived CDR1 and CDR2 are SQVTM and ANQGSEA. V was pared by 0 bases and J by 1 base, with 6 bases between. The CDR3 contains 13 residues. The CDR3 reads CSVEEQQNTEAFF. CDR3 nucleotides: TGCAGCGTTGAAGAACAGCAGAACACTGAAGCTTTCTTT. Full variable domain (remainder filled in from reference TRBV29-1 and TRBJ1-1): SAVISQKPSRDICQRGTSLTIQCQVDSQVTMMFWYRQQPGQSLTLIATANQGSEATYESGFVIDKFPISRPNLTFSTLTVSNMSPEDSSIYLCSVEEQQNTEAFFGQGTRLTVV.

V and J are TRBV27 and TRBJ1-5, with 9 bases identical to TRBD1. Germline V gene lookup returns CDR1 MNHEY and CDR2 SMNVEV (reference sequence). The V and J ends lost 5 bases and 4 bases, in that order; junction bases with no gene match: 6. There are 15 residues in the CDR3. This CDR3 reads CASSVDRGGNQPQHF. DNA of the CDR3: TGTGCCAGCAGTGTCGACAGGGGGGGAAATCAGCCCCAGCATTTT.

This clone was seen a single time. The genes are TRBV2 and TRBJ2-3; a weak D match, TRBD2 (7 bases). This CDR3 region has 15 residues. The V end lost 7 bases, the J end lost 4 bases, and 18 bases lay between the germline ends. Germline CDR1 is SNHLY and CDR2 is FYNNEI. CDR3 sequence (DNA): TGTGCCAGCAACCAAAGAGGGGGGGGGTCAGATACGCAGTATTTT. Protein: CASNQRGGGSDTQYF.

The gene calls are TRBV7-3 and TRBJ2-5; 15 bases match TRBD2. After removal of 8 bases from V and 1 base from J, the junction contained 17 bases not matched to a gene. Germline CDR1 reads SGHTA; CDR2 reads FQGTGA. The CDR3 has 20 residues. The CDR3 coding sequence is TGTGCCAGCCTAGGAACAAAAGGGACTAGCGGGAGGCGTAGCCAAGAGACCCAGTACTTC. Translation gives CASLGTKGTSGRRSQETQYF.

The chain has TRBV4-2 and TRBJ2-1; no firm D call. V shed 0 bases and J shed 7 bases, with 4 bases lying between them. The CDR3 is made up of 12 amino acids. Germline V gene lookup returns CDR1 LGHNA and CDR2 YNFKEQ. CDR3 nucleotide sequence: TGTGCCAGCAGCCAAGAGCGAAATGAGCAGTTCTTC. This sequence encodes CASSQERNEQFF.

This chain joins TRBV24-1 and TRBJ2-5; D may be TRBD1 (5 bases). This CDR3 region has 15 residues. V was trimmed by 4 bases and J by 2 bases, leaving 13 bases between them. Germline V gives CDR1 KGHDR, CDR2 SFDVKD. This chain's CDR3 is CATSDSQGNQETQYF. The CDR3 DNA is TGTGCCACCAGTGACTCGCAGGGAAATCAAGAGACCCAGTACTTC.

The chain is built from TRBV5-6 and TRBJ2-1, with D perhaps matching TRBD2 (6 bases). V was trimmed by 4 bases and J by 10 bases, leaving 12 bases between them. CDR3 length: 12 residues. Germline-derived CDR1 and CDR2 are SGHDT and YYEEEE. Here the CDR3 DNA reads TGTGCCAGCAGCGGGGGGACTCCCGAGCAGTTCTTC. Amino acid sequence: CASSGGTPEQFF.

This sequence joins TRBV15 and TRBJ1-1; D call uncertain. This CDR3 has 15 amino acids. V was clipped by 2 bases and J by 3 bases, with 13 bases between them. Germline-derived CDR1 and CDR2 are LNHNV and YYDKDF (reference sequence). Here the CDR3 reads CATSRSDLGDTEAFF. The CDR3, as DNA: TGTGCCACCAGCAGATCGGACCTGGGAGACACTGAAGCTTTCTTT.

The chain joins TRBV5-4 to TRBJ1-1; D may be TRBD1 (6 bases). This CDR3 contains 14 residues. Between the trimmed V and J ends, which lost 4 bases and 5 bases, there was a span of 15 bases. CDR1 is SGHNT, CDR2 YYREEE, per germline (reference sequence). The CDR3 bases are TGTGCCAGCAGCGAGGGGGGGACGGAGACTGAAGCTTTCTTT. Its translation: CASSEGGTETEAFF.

The CDR3 here is CASSLGGLGSEAFF. Here the CDR3 DNA reads TGTGCCAGCAGTCTCGGGGGGCTGGGGAGTGAAGCTTTCTTT. V usage is TRBV27 and J usage is TRBJ1-1, with D perhaps TRBD1 (6 bases). Trimming shortened V by 5 bases and J by 7 bases, and 17 bases separated the two germline ends. Germline V CDR1 and CDR2: MNHEY, SMNVEV (reference sequence). This CDR3 has 14 amino acids.